This record covers a single T cell receptor beta chain. Method: immunoSEQ multiplex PCR; TCRdb's copy keeps in-frame clones and lacks some. The sample has under 90,000 clones, 90% to 95% seen once. Deletions cut 5 bases from V and 0 bases from J, with 14 bases between. Germline V CDR1 and CDR2: PRHDT, FYEKMQ (reference sequence). The CDR3 extends over 15 amino acids. The sample comes from a study of technical replicates of blood from a few donors. Source material: T cells isolated from PBMCs. The sequence came from a human donor in good health. V is TRBV13 and J is TRBJ2-7, with a possible D match to TRBD2 (6 bases). CDR3 DNA sequence: TGTGCCAGCAGCCCCCGGGACTCCGCCTCCTACGAGCAGTACTTC. Amino acid sequence: CASSPRDSASYEQYF.